Following are 2 T cell receptor beta chains from one sample sequenced in a study of T cell repertoires in cytomegalovirus infection. Their target antigens are unknown. TCRdb passed the reads through MiXCR, listing each CDR3 protein once. This table holds some 940,000 distinct CDR3 sequences, roughly 30% found once. This sample comprised cultured CD8+ T cells from PBMCs, obtained from culture after CMV antigen stimulation. These receptors were obtained from a human donor in good health (CMV status not recorded). Some clones in this sample may be carry-over from other donors' samples.

The chain employs TRBV6-2 or TRBV6-3 and TRBJ2-3, with D maybe TRBD2 (6 bases). V gave up 4 bases and J gave up 7 bases, with 15 bases separating them. In germline, CDR1 is MNHEY, CDR2 SVGEGT. This CDR3 spans 14 amino acids. The CDR3 nucleotides are TGTGCCAGCAGTTGGCGGGACCTTTCCAATACGCAGTATTTT. This translates into CASSWRDLSNTQYF.

As regards this clonotype: One end of the junction fails to match germline, which may point to a read error. The chain recombines TRBV15 with TRBJ2-1; 9 positions agree with TRBD2. This CDR3 is 14 amino acids long. Germline values: CDR1 LNHNV, CDR2 YYDKDF (reference sequence). The CDR3 nucleotides are TGTGCCACCAGCATAAGCGGGGGGTACAATGAGCAGTCCTTC. The encoded protein is CATSISGGYNEQSF.